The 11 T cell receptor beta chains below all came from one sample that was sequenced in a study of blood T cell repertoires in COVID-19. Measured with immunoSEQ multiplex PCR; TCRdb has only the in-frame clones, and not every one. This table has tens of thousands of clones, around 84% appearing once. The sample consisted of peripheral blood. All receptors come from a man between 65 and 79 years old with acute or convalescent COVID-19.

CDR3 DNA sequence: TGCGCCAGCAGCCAAGATTCGGCGGCGGAGACCCAGTACTTC. This sequence encodes CASSQDSAAETQYF. The gene calls are TRBV4-3 and TRBJ2-5, with unresolved D. The germline gives CDR1 LGHNA, CDR2 YSLEER. The CDR3 spans 14 residues. The V gene lost 0 bases and the J gene lost 5 bases, with 10 bases spanning the gap.

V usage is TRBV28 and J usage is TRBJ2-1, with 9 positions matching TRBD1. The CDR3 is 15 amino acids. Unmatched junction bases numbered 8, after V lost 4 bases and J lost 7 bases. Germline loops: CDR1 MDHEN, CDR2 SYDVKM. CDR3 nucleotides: TGTGCCAGCAGTTACCGGGACAGGGACTTTAATGAGCAGTTCTTC. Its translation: CASSYRDRDFNEQFF. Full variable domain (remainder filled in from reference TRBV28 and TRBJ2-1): DVKVTQSSRYLVKRTGEKVFLECVQDMDHENMFWYRQDPGLGLRLIYFSYDVKMKEKGDIPEGYSVSREKKERFSLILESASTNQTSMYLCASSYRDRDFNEQFFGPGTRLTVL.

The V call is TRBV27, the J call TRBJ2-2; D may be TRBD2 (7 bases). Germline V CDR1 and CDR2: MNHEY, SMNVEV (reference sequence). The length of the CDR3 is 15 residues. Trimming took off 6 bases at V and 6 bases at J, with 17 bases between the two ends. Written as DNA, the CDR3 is TGTGCCAGCAGATTAGGGGGGGGGTCCCCCGGGGAGCTGTTTTTT. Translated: CASRLGGGSPGELFF.

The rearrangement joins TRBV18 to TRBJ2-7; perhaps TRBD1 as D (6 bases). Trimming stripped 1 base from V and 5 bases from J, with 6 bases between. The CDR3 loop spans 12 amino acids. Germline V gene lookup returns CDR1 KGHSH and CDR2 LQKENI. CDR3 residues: CASSPQGDEQYF. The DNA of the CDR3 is TGTGCCAGCTCACCACAGGGGGACGAGCAGTACTTC.

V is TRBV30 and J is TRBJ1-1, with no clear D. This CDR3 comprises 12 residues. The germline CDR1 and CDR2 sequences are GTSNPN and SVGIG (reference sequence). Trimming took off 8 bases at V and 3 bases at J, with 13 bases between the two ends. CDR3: CAAESGYTEAFF. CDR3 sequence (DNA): TGTGCCGCCGAATCAGGATACACTGAAGCTTTCTTT.

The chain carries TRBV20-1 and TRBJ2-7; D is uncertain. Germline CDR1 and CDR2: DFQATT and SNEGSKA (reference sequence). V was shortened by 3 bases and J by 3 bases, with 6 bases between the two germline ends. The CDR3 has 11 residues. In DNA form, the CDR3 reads TGCAGTGCTAGGGGCAACTACGAGCAGTACTTC. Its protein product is CSARGNYEQYF.

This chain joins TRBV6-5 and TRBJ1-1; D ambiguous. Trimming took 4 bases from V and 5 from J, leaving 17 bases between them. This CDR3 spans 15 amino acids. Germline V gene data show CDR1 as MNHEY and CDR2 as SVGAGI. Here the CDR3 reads CASSLSSSIGTEAFF. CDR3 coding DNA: TGTGCCAGCAGTTTATCTTCTAGCATCGGGACTGAAGCTTTCTTT.

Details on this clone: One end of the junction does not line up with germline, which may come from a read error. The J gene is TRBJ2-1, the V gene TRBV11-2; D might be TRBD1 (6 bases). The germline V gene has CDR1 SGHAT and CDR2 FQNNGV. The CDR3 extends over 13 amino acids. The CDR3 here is CASSLGRGNEQFF. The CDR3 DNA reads TGTGCCAGCAGTTTAGGCAGGGGTAATGAGCAGTTCTTC.

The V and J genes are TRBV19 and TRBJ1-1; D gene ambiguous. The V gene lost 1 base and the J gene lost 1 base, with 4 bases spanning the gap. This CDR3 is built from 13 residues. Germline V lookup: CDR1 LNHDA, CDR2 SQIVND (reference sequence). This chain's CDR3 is CASSIARNTEAFF. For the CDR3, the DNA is TGTGCCAGTAGTATAGCGAGGAACACTGAAGCTTTCTTT.

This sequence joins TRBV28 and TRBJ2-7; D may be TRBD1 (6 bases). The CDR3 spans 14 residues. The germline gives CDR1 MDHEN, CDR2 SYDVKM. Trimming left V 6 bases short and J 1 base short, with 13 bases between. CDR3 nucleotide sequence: TGTGCCAGCAGCCCTGGACAGTTTTCCTACGAGCAGTACTTC. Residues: CASSPGQFSYEQYF.

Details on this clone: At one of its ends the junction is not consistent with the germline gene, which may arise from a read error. Here the CDR3 DNA reads TGTGCCAGCAGCCTAGCGGGCTTAAGGGGAAACATTCAGTACTTC. It is translated as CASSLAGLRGNIQYF. The chain is built from TRBV7-9 and TRBJ2-4, with 8 bases matching TRBD2. CDR1 and CDR2 (germline): SEHNR, FQNEAQ (reference sequence). The CDR3 sequence is 15 residues long.